This TCR beta chain was recovered during a study of fetal regulatory T cell absence and autoimmunity. Looking at the study overall: The IPEX patients lacked clinical diabetes but had exocrine pancreas autoimmunity. Study-wide results and limits: Oligoclonal TCR enrichment in pancreas over cord blood reached over 90-fold for some clones. Antigen-driven pancreatic autoimmunity before birth in IPEX was inferred from oligoclonal enrichment.

The survey-level immunoSEQ assay was used. The repertoire was sequenced with immunoSEQ multiplex PCR; TCRdb's copy has only in-frame clones and lacks some. The sample carries about 50,000 clones, roughly 80% recorded once. V trimming: 5 bases; J trimming: 3 bases; junction bases outside the gene matches: 6. Germline assignment: CDR1 ENHRY and CDR2 SYGVKD. This CDR3 contains 15 residues. Turning to this clone: What it binds is unknown.

This clonotype was obtained from a newborn boy with IPEX syndrome. The chain links TRBV10-3 to TRBJ1-5; 8 nucleotides align to TRBD1. Sample: cord blood. CDR3 bases: TGTGCCATCAGTACGACAGGGGAGCACAATCAGCCCCAGCATTTT. Its translation is CAISTTGEHNQPQHF.